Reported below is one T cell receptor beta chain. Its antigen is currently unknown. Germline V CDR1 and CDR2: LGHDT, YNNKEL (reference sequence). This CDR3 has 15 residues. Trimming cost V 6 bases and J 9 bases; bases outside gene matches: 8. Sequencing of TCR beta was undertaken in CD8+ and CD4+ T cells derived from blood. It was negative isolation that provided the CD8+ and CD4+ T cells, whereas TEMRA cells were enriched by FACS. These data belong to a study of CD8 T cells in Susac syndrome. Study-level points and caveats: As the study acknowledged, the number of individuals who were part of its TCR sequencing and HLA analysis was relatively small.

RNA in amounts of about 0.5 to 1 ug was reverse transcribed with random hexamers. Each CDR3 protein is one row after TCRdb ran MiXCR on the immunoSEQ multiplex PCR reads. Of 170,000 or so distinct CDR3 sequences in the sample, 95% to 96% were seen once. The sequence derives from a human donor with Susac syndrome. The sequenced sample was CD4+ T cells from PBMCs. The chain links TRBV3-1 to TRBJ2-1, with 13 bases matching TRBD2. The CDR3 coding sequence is TGTGCCAGCAGTCAAACTAGCGGGGGGGCCCGTGAGCAGTTCTTC. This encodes CASSQTSGGAREQFF.